This TCR beta chain was recovered during a study of radiotherapy plus CTLA-4 blockade in lung cancer. CDR1 SGHRS and CDR2 YFSETQ come from the germline V gene. This CDR3 has 15 residues. Trimming at V came to 4 bases and at J to 5 bases, leaving 9 bases not matched to a gene. TCRdb's table, derived via immunoSEQ multiplex PCR, lists solely in-frame clones and lacks some. The table has about 15,000 clones, about 70% seen once. In this sample, this clone turned up a few times. Source: peripheral blood, taken from a patient treated with radiotherapy plus ipilimumab. J is TRBJ2-5 and V is TRBV5-1; 9 bases align to TRBD1. The clonotype originates from a human donor with non-small cell lung cancer whose response to radiotherapy plus ipilimumab could not be evaluated. The CDR3 loop is CASSLGTGPRETQYF. DNA of the CDR3: TGCGCCAGCAGCCTTGGGACAGGGCCTCGGGAGACCCAGTACTTC.